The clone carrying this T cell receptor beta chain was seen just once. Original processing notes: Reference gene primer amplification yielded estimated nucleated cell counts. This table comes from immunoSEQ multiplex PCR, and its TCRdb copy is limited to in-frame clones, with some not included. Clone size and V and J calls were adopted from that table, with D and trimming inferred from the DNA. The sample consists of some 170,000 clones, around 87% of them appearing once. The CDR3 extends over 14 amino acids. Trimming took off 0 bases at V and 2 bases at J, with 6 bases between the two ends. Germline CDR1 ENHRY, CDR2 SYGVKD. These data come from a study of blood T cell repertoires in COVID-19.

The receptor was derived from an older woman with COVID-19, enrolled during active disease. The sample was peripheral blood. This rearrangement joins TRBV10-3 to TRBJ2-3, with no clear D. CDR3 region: CAISESRPTDTQYF. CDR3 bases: TGTGCCATCAGTGAGTCGCGGCCCACAGATACGCAGTATTTT.